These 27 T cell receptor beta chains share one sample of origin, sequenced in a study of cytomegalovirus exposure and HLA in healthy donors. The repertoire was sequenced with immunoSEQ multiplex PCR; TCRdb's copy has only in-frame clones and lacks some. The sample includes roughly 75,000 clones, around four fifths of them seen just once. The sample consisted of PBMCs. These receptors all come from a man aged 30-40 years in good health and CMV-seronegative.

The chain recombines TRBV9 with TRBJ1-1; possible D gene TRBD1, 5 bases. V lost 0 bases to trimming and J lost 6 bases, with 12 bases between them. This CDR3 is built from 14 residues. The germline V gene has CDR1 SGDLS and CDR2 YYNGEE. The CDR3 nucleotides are TGTGCCAGCAGCGTAGGCTACCAGGGTTCTGAAGCTTTCTTT. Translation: CASSVGYQGSEAFF.

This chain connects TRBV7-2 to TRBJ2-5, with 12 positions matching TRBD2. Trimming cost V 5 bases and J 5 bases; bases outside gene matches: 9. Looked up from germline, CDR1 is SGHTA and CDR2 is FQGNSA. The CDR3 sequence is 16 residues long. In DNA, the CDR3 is TGTGCCAGCAGCCCCGCCGGGACTAGCGGGTGGGAGACCCAGTACTTC. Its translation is CASSPAGTSGWETQYF.

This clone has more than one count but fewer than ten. The CDR3 region has the DNA TGTGCCATCAGTGACCCAGTAGAGCGGGGACAGGGCATGTATGAGCAGTTCTTC. As protein: CAISDPVERGQGMYEQFF. V gene TRBV10-3 combines with J gene TRBJ2-1; 9 bases are a match to TRBD1. The CDR3 loop spans 18 amino acids. J was trimmed by 8 bases and V by 3 bases; bases with no gene match: 17. In germline, CDR1 is ENHRY, CDR2 SYGVKD.

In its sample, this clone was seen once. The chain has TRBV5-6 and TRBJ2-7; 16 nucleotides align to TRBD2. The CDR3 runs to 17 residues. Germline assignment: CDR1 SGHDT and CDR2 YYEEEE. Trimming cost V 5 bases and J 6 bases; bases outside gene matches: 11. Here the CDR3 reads CASSHPPGLAGGGEQYV. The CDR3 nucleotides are TGTGCCAGCAGTCATCCCCCGGGACTAGCGGGAGGGGGCGAGCAGTACGTC.

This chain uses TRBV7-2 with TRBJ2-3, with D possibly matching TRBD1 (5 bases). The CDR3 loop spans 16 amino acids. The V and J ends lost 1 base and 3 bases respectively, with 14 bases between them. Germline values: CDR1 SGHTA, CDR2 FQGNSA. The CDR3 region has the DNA TGTGCCAGCAGCTTAGGGCAGGGCAAAGGGACAGATACGCAGTATTTT. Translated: CASSLGQGKGTDTQYF.

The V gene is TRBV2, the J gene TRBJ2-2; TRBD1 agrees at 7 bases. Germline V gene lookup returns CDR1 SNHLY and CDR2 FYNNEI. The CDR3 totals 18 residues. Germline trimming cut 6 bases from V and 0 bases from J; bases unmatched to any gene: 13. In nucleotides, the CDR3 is TGTGCCAGCAGCGAGCCGTGGACAGGATTTACGAACACCGGGGAGCTGTTTTTT. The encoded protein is CASSEPWTGFTNTGELFF.

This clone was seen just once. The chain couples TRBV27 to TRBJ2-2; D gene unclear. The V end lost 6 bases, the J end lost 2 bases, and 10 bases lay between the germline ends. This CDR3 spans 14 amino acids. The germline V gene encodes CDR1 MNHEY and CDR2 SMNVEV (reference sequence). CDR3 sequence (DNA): TGTGCCAGCAGAAGCCACAGTAACACCGGGGAGCTGTTTTTT. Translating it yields CASRSHSNTGELFF.

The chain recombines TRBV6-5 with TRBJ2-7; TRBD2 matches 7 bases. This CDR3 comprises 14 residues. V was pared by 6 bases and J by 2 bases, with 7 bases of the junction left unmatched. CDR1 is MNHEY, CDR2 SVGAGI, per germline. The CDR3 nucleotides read TGTGCCAGCAGCCTTAGCGGGCTCGCCTACGAGCAGTACTTC. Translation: CASSLSGLAYEQYF.

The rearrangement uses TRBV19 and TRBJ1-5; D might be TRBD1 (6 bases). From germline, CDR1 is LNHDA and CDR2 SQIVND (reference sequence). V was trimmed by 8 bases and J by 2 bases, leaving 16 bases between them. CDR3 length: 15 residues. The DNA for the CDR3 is TGTGCCAGTTCCTGGGGGGGGCTGGGCAATCAGCCCCAGCATTTT. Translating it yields CASSWGGLGNQPQHF.

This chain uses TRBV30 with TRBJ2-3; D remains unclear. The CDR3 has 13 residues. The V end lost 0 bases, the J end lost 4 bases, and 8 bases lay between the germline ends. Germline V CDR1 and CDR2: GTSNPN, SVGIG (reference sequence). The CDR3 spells CAWSVRLADTQYF. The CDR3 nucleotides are TGTGCCTGGAGTGTACGGCTAGCAGATACGCAGTATTTT.

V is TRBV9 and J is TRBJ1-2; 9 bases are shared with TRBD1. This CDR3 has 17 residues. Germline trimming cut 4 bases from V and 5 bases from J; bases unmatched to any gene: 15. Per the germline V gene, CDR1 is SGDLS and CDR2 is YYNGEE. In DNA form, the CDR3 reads TGTGCCAGCAGCTCCCCAAAGGGGACAGGGTCACAGTATGGCTACACCTTC. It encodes CASSSPKGTGSQYGYTF.

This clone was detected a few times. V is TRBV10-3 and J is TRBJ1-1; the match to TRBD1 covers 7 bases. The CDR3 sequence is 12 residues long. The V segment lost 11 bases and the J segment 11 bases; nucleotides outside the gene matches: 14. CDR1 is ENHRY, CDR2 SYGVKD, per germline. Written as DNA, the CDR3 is TGTGCCTCGGGCGTTGAGGGGGCTGGGGCTTTCTTT. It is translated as CASGVEGAGAFF.

The CDR3 is CASSFSYGYNSPLHF. CDR3 in DNA: TGTGCCAGCAGTTTCAGTTACGGGTATAATTCACCCCTCCACTTT. The chain is built from TRBV27 and TRBJ1-6, with D uncertain. The germline CDR1 and CDR2 sequences are MNHEY and SMNVEV (reference sequence). The CDR3 is 15 amino acids. The V end lost 3 bases, the J end lost 4 bases, and 10 bases lay between the germline ends.

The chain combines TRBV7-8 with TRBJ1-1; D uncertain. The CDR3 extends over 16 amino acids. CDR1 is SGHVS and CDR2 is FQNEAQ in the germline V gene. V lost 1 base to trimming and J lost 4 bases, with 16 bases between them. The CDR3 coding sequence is TGTGCCAGCAGCTTAGTGGGCCAGGCCAGCGGCACTGAAGCTTTCTTT. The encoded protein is CASSLVGQASGTEAFF.

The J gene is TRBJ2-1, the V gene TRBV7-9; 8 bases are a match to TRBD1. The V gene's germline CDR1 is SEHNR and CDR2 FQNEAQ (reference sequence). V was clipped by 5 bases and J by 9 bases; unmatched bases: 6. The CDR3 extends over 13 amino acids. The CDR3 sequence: CASSTVDRGEQFF. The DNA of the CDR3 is TGTGCCAGCAGCACCGTCGACAGGGGTGAGCAGTTCTTC.

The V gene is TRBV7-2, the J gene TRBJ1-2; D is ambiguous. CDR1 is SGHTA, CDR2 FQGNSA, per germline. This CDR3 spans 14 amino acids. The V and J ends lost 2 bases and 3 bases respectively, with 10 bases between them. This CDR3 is CASSLSKDYYGYTF. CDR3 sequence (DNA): TGTGCCAGCAGCTTATCTAAAGATTACTATGGCTACACCTTC.

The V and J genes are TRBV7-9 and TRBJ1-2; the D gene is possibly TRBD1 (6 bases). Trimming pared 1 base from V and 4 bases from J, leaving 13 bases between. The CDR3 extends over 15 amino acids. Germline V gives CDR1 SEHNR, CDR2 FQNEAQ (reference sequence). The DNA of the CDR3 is TGTGCCAGCAGCTTAGAATTCAGGGGATCCTATGGCTACACCTTC. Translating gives CASSLEFRGSYGYTF. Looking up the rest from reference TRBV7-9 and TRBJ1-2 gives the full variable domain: DTGVSQNPRHKITKRGQNVTFRCDPISEHNRLYWYRQTLGQGPEFLTYFQNEAQLEKSRLLSDRFSAERPKGSFSTLEIQRTEQGDSAMYLCASSLEFRGSYGYTFGSGTRLTVV.

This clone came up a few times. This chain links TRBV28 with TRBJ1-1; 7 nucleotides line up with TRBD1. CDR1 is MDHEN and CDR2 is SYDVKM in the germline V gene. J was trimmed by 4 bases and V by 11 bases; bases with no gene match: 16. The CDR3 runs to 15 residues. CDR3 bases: TGTGCCGCATACCAGCTGTCAGGGGGGAGCACTGAAGCTTTCTTT. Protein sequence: CAAYQLSGGSTEAFF. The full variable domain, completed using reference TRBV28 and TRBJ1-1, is DVKVTQSSRYLVKRTGEKVFLECVQDMDHENMFWYRQDPGLGLRLIYFSYDVKMKEKGDIPEGYSVSREKKERFSLILESASTNQTSMYLCAAYQLSGGSTEAFFGQGTRLTVV.

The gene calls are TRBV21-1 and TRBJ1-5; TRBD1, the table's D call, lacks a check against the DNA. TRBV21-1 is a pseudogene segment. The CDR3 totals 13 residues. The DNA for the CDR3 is TGTGCCAGCATCACCGACAGTGATCAGCCCCAGCATTTT. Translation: CASITDSDQPQHF.

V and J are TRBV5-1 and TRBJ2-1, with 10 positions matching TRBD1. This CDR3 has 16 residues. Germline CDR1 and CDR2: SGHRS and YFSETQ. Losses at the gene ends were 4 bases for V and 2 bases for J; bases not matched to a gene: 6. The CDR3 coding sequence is TGCGCCAGCAGCCCCGGGACAGGGGTACCCTACAATGAGCAGTTCTTC. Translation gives CASSPGTGVPYNEQFF.

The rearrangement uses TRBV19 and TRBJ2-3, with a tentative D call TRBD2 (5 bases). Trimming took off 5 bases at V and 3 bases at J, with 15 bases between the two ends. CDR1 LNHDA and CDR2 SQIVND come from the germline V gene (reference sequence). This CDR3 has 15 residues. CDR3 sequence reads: CASSPRESRTDTQYF. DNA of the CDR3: TGTGCCAGTAGTCCCCGGGAATCTAGGACAGATACGCAGTATTTT.

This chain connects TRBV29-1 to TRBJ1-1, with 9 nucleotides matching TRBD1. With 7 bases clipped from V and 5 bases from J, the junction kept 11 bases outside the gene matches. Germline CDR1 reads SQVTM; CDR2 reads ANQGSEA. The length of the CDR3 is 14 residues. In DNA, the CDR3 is TGCAGCGGAACAACCGGGACAGGGTTTACTGAAGCTTTCTTT. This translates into CSGTTGTGFTEAFF. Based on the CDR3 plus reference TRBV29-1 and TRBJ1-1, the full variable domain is SAVISQKPSRDICQRGTSLTIQCQVDSQVTMMFWYRQQPGQSLTLIATANQGSEATYESGFVIDKFPISRPNLTFSTLTVSNMSPEDSSIYLCSGTTGTGFTEAFFGQGTRLTVV.

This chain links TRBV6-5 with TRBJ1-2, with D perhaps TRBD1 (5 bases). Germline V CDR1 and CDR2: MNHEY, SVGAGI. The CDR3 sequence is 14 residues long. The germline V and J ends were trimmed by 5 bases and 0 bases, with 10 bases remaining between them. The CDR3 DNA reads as TGTGCCAGCAGTGGACACTCGACTAACTATGGCTACACCTTC. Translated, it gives CASSGHSTNYGYTF.

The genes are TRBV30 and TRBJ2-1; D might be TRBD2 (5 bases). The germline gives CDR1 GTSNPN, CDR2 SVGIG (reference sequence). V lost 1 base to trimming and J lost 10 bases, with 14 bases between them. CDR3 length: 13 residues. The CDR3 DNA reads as TGTGCCTGGAGTGACTCCCGGGATGGGGAGCAGTTCTTC. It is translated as CAWSDSRDGEQFF. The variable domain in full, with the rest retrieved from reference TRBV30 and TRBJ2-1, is SQTIHQWPATLVQPVGSPLSLECTVEGTSNPNLYWYRQAAGRGLQLLFYSVGIGQISSEVPQNLSASRPQDRQFILSSKKLLLSDSGFYLCAWSDSRDGEQFFGPGTRLTVL.

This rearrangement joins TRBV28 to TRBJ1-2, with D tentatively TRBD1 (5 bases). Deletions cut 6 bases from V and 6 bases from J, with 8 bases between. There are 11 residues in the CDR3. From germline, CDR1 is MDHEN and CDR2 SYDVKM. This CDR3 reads CASSVQDGYTF. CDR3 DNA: TGTGCCAGCAGCGTACAGGATGGCTACACCTTC.

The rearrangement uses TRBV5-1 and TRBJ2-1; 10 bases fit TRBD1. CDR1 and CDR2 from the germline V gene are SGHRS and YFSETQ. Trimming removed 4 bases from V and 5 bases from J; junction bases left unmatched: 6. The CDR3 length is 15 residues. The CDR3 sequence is CASSPGTGEDNEQFF. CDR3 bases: TGCGCCAGCAGCCCCGGGACAGGGGAAGACAATGAGCAGTTCTTC.

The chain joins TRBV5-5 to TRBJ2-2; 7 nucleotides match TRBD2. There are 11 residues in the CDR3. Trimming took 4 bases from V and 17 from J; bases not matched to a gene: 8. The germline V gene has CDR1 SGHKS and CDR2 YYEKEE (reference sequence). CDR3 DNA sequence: TGTGCCAGCAGCGGCGGACTAGGCAGCTTTTTT. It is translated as CASSGGLGSFF.